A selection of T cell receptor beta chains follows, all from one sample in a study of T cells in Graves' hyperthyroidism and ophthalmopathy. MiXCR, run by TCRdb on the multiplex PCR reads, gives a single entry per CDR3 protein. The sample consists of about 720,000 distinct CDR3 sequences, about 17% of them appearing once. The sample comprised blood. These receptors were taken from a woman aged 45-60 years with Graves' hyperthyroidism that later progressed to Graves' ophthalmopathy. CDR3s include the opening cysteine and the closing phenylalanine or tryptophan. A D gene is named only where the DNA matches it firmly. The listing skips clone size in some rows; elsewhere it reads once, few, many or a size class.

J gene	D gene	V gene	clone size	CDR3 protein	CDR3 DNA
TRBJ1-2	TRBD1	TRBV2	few	CASRKKTGRVPYGYTF	TGTGCCAGCAGGAAAAAGACAGGGCGAGTACCCTATGGCTACACCTTC
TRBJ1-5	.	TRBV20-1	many	CSAITHCRGDQPQHF	TGCAGTGCCATAACTCACTGCCGAGGGGATCAGCCCCAGCATTTT
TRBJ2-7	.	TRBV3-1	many	CASSQDWAAHNEQYF	TGTGCCAGCAGCCAAGATTGGGCGGCCCACAACGAGCAGTACTTC
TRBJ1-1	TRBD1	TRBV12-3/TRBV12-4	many	CASSTGATEAFF	TGTGCCAGCAGCACAGGGGCCACTGAAGCTTTCTTT
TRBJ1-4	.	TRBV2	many	CASTDGPGRTTNEKLFF	TGTGCCAGCACGGACGGTCCGGGGAGAACAACTAATGAAAAACTGTTTTTT
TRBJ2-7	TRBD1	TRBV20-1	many	CSALQGTTNEQYF	TGCAGTGCCCTACAGGGGACGACTAACGAGCAGTACTTC
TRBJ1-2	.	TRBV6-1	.	CASSEAGRGYDGYTF	TGTGCCAGCAGTGAAGCGGGTAGGGGTTACGATGGCTACACCTTC
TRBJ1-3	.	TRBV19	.	CASSRTLGNTIYF	TGTGCCAGTTCAAGGACACTTGGAAACACCATATATTTT
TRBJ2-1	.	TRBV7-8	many	CASSFGGGDLTYNEQFF	TGTGCCAGCAGCTTTGGAGGTGGGGACCTGACCTACAATGAGCAGTTCTTC
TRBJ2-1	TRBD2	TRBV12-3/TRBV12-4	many	CASSPHRLAGPYNEQFF	TGTGCCAGCAGTCCACACCGACTAGCGGGGCCTTACAATGAGCAGTTCTTC
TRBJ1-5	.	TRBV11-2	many	CASSFFDRRWGSSNQPQHF	TGTGCCAGCAGCTTTTTTGACAGGCGCTGGGGGAGTAGCAATCAGCCCCAGCATTTT
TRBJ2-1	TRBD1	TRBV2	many	CASTEGTDNEQFF	TGTGCCAGCACTGAAGGGACAGACAATGAGCAGTTCTTC
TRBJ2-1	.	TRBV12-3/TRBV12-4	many	CASSPWRDGEQFF	TGTGCCAGCAGCCCCTGGCGGGACGGTGAGCAGTTCTTC
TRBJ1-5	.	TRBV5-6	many	CASSLSGRGAAYSNQPQHF	TGTGCCAGCAGCTTATCGGGGAGGGGAGCCGCGTATAGCAATCAGCCCCAGCATTTT
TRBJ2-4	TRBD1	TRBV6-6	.	CASSYEQGANIQYF	TGTGCCAGCAGTTACGAACAGGGGGCGAACATTCAGTACTTC
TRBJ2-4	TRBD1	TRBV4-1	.	CASSHGQGNIQYF	TGCGCCAGCAGCCACGGACAGGGAAACATTCAGTACTTC
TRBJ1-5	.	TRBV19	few	CASTLAQGYNQPQHF	TGTGCCAGTACCTTGGCGCAGGGCTACAATCAGCCCCAGCATTTT
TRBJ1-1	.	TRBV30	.	CAERRVHTEAFF	TGTGCCGAACGCCGGGTGCACACTGAAGCTTTCTTT
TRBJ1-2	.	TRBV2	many	CASSEVELDYGYTF	TGTGCCAGCAGTGAAGTGGAACTAGACTATGGCTACACCTTC
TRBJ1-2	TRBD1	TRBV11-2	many	CASSLEQGNNYGYTF	TGTGCCAGCAGCTTAGAACAGGGGAACAACTATGGCTACACCTTC
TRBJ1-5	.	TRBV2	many	CASTVGQGVRQPQHF	TGTGCCAGCACAGTGGGGCAGGGAGTGCGGCAGCCCCAGCATTTT
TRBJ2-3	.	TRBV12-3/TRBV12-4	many	CASSLKGSTDTQYF	TGTGCCAGCAGTTTAAAAGGTAGCACAGATACGCAGTATTTT
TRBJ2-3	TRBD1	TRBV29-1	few	CSGKTGATDTQYF	TGCAGCGGAAAGACAGGGGCCACAGATACGCAGTATTTT
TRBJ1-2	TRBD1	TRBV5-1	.	CASSSQGAAYGYTF	TGCGCCAGCAGCAGCCAGGGGGCTGCCTATGGCTACACCTTC